The 25 T cell receptor beta chains below all came from one sample that was sequenced in a study of post-analysis software for immune sequencing data. Findings and caveats of the study: Comparison of patients with controls showed 4 to 6 TRBV segments more frequent in patients, TRBV5-6, TRBV5-1 and TRBV20-1 among them.

Prepared TCR beta cDNA libraries contained unique molecular identifiers. TCRdb reprocessed the PCR reads via MiXCR and lists one record per CDR3 protein. The table includes fewer than 900,000 distinct CDR3 sequences, around 45% detected once. No cognate antigen is known for these TCRs. The sequenced sample was blood. The receptor set was obtained from a girl between 10 and 17 years old with multiple sclerosis.

This clonotype was seen at least ten times. The chain recombines TRBV20-1 with TRBJ2-7; the D gene is possibly TRBD2 (5 bases). CDR1 and CDR2 from the germline V gene are DFQATT and SNEGSKA (reference sequence). The CDR3 length is 12 residues. Deletions cut 3 bases from V and 3 bases from J, with 9 bases between. As DNA, the CDR3 is TGCAGTGCTAGGGACTTGGGCTACGAGCAGTACTTC. It codes for CSARDLGYEQYF.

This chain joins TRBV27 and TRBJ2-1; TRBD2 matches 13 bases. CDR1 MNHEY and CDR2 SMNVEV come from the germline V gene (reference sequence). There are 16 residues in the CDR3. Trimming removed 7 bases from V and 9 bases from J; junction bases left unmatched: 12. Written as DNA, the CDR3 is TGTGCCAGCACCCCCAGGACTAGCGGGAGTGTCGGTGAGCAGTTCTTC. Encoded protein: CASTPRTSGSVGEQFF.

CDR3 region: CASSQDQTGVEKLFF. The CDR3, as DNA: TGCGCCAGCAGCCAAGATCAGACAGGGGTAGAAAAACTGTTTTTT. The chain is built from TRBV4-1 and TRBJ1-4; 8 nucleotides line up with TRBD1. The V and J ends lost 0 bases and 8 bases, in that order; junction bases with no gene match: 5. CDR3 length: 15 residues. CDR1 and CDR2 from the germline V gene are MGHRA and YSYEKL.

The chain has TRBV29-1 and TRBJ2-1; D is unclear. The germline V gene encodes CDR1 SQVTM and CDR2 ANQGSEA. The CDR3 runs to 11 residues. V dropped 4 bases and J dropped 6 bases, with 7 bases sitting between them. DNA for the CDR3: TGCAGCGTTGCCCCCCCCAATGAGCAGTTCTTC. Translation: CSVAPPNEQFF.

The J gene is TRBJ2-4, the V gene TRBV13, with a weak D call TRBD1 (6 bases). Germline V lookup: CDR1 PRHDT, CDR2 FYEKMQ (reference sequence). The CDR3 has 15 residues. The germline V and J ends were trimmed by 4 bases and 0 bases, with 10 bases remaining between them. The CDR3 is CASSSRTVAKNIQYF. CDR3 nucleotides: TGTGCCAGCAGCTCCCGGACAGTAGCCAAAAACATTCAGTACTTC.

The table lists this clonotype with a few counts. The rearrangement uses TRBV9 and TRBJ2-2, with D maybe TRBD2 (5 bases). CDR3 length: 11 residues. V was clipped by 7 bases and J by 4 bases, with 5 bases between them. Per germline, CDR1 SGDLS and CDR2 YYNGEE. CDR3 sequence reads: CASGGTGELFF. The CDR3 DNA reads as TGTGCCAGCGGAGGCACCGGGGAGCTGTTTTTT. The full variable domain, its missing parts supplied by reference TRBV9 and TRBJ2-2, is DSGVTQTPKHLITATGQRVTLRCSPRSGDLSVYWYQQSLDQGLQFLIQYYNGEERAKGNILERFSAQQFPDLHSELNLSSLELGDSALYFCASGGTGELFFGEGSRLTVL.

V gene TRBV13 combines with J gene TRBJ2-7; D remains unclear. The CDR3 runs to 14 residues. Germline V CDR1 and CDR2: PRHDT, FYEKMQ (reference sequence). Trimming stripped 2 bases from V and 2 bases from J, with 10 bases between. The CDR3: CASSLRRTTYEQYF. The CDR3 nucleotides are TGTGCCAGCAGCTTACGACGGACCACCTACGAGCAGTACTTC.

Notes on this clonotype: A read error may account for a junction end that differs from germline. The V call is TRBV6-1, the J call TRBJ1-2, with D unclear. Germline V gene data show CDR1 as MNHNS and CDR2 as SASEGT. The CDR3 runs to 15 residues. CDR3 coding DNA: TGTGTCAGCAGGTCGGGAGGTGGACCCATCTATGGCTACACCTTC. Protein: CVSRSGGGPIYGYTF.

This clonotype was recorded a few times. This rearrangement joins TRBV20-1 to TRBJ2-7; 7 bases map to TRBD1. Per germline, CDR1 DFQATT and CDR2 SNEGSKA (reference sequence). CDR3 length: 14 amino acids. V trimming: 2 bases; J trimming: 4 bases; junction bases outside the gene matches: 8. The CDR3 DNA follows: TGCAGTGCTAGACTCCGGGACAGCATTTACGAGCAGTACTTC. It codes for CSARLRDSIYEQYF.

The chain recombines TRBV3-1 with TRBJ2-7; the D gene could be TRBD1 or TRBD2 (5 bases each). This CDR3 region has 13 residues. The germline V gene encodes CDR1 LGHDT and CDR2 YNNKEL (reference sequence). V was cut by 5 bases and J by 3 bases, with 11 bases left in between. For the CDR3, the DNA is TGTGCCAGCAGCTCCGGGACCGTCTACGAGCAGTACTTC. It specifies CASSSGTVYEQYF.

This clonotype was observed a few times. The chain employs TRBV7-2 and TRBJ2-7; TRBD2 aligns across 9 bases. Germline V gene data show CDR1 as SGHTA and CDR2 as FQGNSA. The CDR3 is made up of 15 amino acids. J gave up 5 bases and V 5 bases, and 10 bases lay outside the gene matches. In DNA form, the CDR3 reads TGTGCCAGCAGCCGGGCCGGACTAGCGCGCGACGAGCAGTACTTC. It yields the protein CASSRAGLARDEQYF.

The gene calls are TRBV12-3 or TRBV12-4 and TRBJ2-1; no reliable D call. V lost 7 bases to trimming and J lost 0 bases, with 7 bases between them. The CDR3 has 13 amino acids. CDR3 sequence (DNA): TGTGCCAGCATGGAGATCTCCTACAATGAGCAGTTCTTC. It specifies CASMEISYNEQFF.

This chain links TRBV5-1 with TRBJ2-7; 8 bases line up with TRBD1. The CDR3 covers 15 residues. Per germline, CDR1 SGHRS and CDR2 YFSETQ. The junction had 6 bases not matched to a gene; V was cut back by 4 bases and J by 0 bases. The CDR3 DNA reads TGCGCCAGCAGCACCGGACAGGGAGTCTCCTACGAGCAGTACTTC. This encodes CASSTGQGVSYEQYF.

This rearrangement joins TRBV7-2 to TRBJ1-5; possibly TRBD1 for D (5 bases). The CDR3 has 15 amino acids. Germline V gene data show CDR1 as SGHTA and CDR2 as FQGNSA. Between the trimmed V and J ends, which lost 1 base and 4 bases, there was a span of 11 bases. The CDR3 sequence is CASSLDRDLNQPQHF. Written as DNA, the CDR3 is TGTGCCAGCAGCTTAGACCGGGACCTAAATCAGCCCCAGCATTTT.

J is TRBJ2-1 and V is TRBV5-1; D is perhaps TRBD2 (6 bases). The CDR3 runs 14 residues. Trimming left V 0 bases short and J 7 bases short, with 11 bases between. Germline V CDR1 and CDR2: SGHRS, YFSETQ. CDR3 residues: CASSLGGGRNEQFF. The CDR3 DNA reads as TGCGCCAGCAGCTTGGGTGGAGGGAGGAATGAGCAGTTCTTC.

This clonotype came up a few times. The chain carries TRBV15 and TRBJ2-1; D is ambiguous. V shed 0 bases and J shed 2 bases, with 14 bases lying between them. Per the germline V gene, CDR1 is LNHNV and CDR2 is YYDKDF (reference sequence). This CDR3 is built from 17 residues. The CDR3 loop reads CATSRDSQTGTYNEQFF. The CDR3 DNA is TGTGCCACCAGCAGAGATTCCCAAACTGGGACCTACAATGAGCAGTTCTTC. The full variable domain, its missing parts supplied by reference TRBV15 and TRBJ2-1, is DAMVIQNPRYQVTQFGKPVTLSCSQTLNHNVMYWYQQKSSQAPKLLFHYYDKDFNNEADTPDNFQSRRPNTSFCFLDIRSPGLGDTAMYLCATSRDSQTGTYNEQFFGPGTRLTVL.

V and J are TRBV24-1 and TRBJ2-5, with 8 bases lining up with TRBD2. V was pared by 7 bases and J by 6 bases, with 12 bases of the junction left unmatched. CDR3 length: 15 residues. Germline V gene sequence: CDR1 KGHDR, CDR2 SFDVKD. CDR3: CATSPRGSGDKTQYF. CDR3 nucleotides: TGTGCCACCAGCCCCAGGGGTAGCGGGGATAAGACCCAGTACTTC.

The chain uses TRBV6-2 or TRBV6-3 and TRBJ2-3; D ambiguous. Germline CDR1 reads MNHEY; CDR2 reads SVGEGT. This CDR3 has 13 residues. V was trimmed by 3 bases and J by 2 bases, leaving 6 bases between them. DNA of the CDR3: TGTGCCAGCAGTTATTTCCCCACAGATACGCAGTATTTT. It codes for CASSYFPTDTQYF.

The CDR3, as DNA: TGCAGTGCGCCGGTCTTAGCGGGGTCGTTCGAGCAGTACTTC. This codes for CSAPVLAGSFEQYF. The genes are TRBV20-1 and TRBJ2-4; TRBD2 agrees at 8 bases. The DNA matches TRBJ2-7 better at its end, which makes the J call doubtful. Per germline, CDR1 DFQATT and CDR2 SNEGSKA (reference sequence). The CDR3 is 14 amino acids.

This chain connects TRBV6-2 or TRBV6-3 to TRBJ2-4; D unresolved. With the DNA end fitting TRBJ2-7 better, the J assignment may be wrong. Germline V gives CDR1 MNHEY, CDR2 SVGEGT. This CDR3 region has 12 residues. For the CDR3, the DNA is TGTGCCAGCAGTTACTCGAACAGCGAGCAGTACTTC. It specifies CASSYSNSEQYF.

The V gene is TRBV29-1, the J gene TRBJ2-4; 10 bases are a match to TRBD1. Gene TRBJ2-7 matches the end of the DNA better, so the J call may be wrong. This CDR3 contains 13 residues. Looked up from germline, CDR1 is SQVTM and CDR2 is ANQGSEA. This CDR3 reads CSVEDRGDYEQYF. The CDR3 DNA sequence: TGCAGCGTAGAGGACAGGGGGGACTACGAGCAGTACTTC.

This sequence joins TRBV6-6 and TRBJ1-2; D perhaps matches TRBD1 (5 bases). Germline V gene data show CDR1 as MNHNY and CDR2 as SVGAGI (reference sequence). V lost 5 bases and J 3 bases, leaving 13 bases between the germline ends. CDR3 length: 14 amino acids. CDR3 nucleotide sequence: TGTGCCAGCAGTGCTACAGGAGGCGACTATGGCTACACCTTC. It translates to CASSATGGDYGYTF.

V gene TRBV19 combines with J gene TRBJ2-1; TRBD1 is a possible D gene (5 bases). The CDR3 loop spans 14 amino acids. Trimming stripped 5 bases from V and 6 bases from J, with 14 bases between. Germline V lookup: CDR1 LNHDA, CDR2 SQIVND (reference sequence). In DNA, the CDR3 is TGTGCCAGTAGTCCGCGGACATATTCCAATGAGCAGTTCTTC. Encoded protein: CASSPRTYSNEQFF.

The genes are TRBV30 and TRBJ2-3; 9 positions match TRBD2. The CDR3 runs to 16 residues. With V trimmed by 2 bases and J by 1 base, 7 bases remained unmatched. The V gene's germline CDR1 is GTSNPN and CDR2 SVGIG (reference sequence). The DNA of the CDR3 is TGTGCCTGGAGTATAACCATAGCGGGAGGCACAGATACGCAGTATTTT. As protein: CAWSITIAGGTDTQYF.

The chain carries TRBV7-9 and TRBJ1-2; 11 bases are a match to TRBD1. Germline V gene lookup returns CDR1 SEHNR and CDR2 FQNEAQ (reference sequence). Losses at the gene ends were 1 base for V and 6 bases for J; bases not matched to a gene: 7. CDR3 length equals 16 residues. The CDR3 DNA reads as TGTGCCAGCAGCTTAGACGGGACAGGGGGTTGGGATGGCTACACCTTC. Its translation is CASSLDGTGGWDGYTF.